This TCR beta chain was sequenced for a study of vaccination and CD4 T cells after COVID-19. Study findings and constraints: Convalescent patient numbers were relatively low, with no early post-infection timepoints.

Indicated treatment: roughly 10-day PBMC culture with coronavirus spike peptide pools or control peptides (ViraFEST assay). Researchers reported culturing 2 million or so PBMCs per well with approximately 10 IU/ml IL-2 and approximately 10 ug/ml peptide pools. The Oncomine TCR Beta short-read assay sequenced DNA from cultured CD4+ T cells. From CD4+ T cells that had been cultured, genomic DNA was extracted. TCRdb redid the calling of the PCR reads with MiXCR, one entry per CDR3 protein. The profile shows 1,500 to 2,000 distinct CDR3 sequences, around 70% of them singletons. Notes on this clonotype: Its antigen remains unidentified.

The source material was CD4+ T cells from blood, cultured in vitro, sampled after SARS-CoV-2 vaccination. The clonotype was recovered from a human donor who had recovered from COVID-19.

CDR3 bases: TGTGCCAGCAGTTCCTTTCTAGGGGGAGAGACCCAGTACTTC. Encoded protein: CASSSFLGGETQYF. The rearrangement links TRBV6-2 or TRBV6-3 to TRBJ2-5; D is perhaps TRBD1 (6 bases). There are 14 residues in the CDR3. V gave up 4 bases and J gave up 4 bases, with 13 bases separating them. Germline V CDR1 and CDR2: MNHEY, SVGEGT.